The 11 T cell receptor beta chains given below trace back to one sample, sequenced in a study of cytomegalovirus exposure and HLA in healthy donors. Both 60 Vbeta primers and 13 Jbeta primers went into the PCR. TCRdb keeps only in-frame clones here, not all; method: immunoSEQ multiplex PCR. The sample holds around 33,000 clones. What was sequenced was PBMCs. These receptors were collected from a man aged 40-49 years in good health and CMV-seronegative.

The chain links TRBV4-1 to TRBJ2-7; D might be TRBD2 (5 bases). V dropped 0 bases and J dropped 6 bases, with 18 bases sitting between them. CDR1 is MGHRA, CDR2 YSYEKL, per germline. The CDR3 sequence is 16 residues long. CDR3 in DNA: TGCGCCAGCAGCCAAGATACCAGGAGAGGGTATTTCGAGCAGTACTTC. The encoded protein is CASSQDTRRGYFEQYF.

This chain joins TRBV7-2 and TRBJ2-5; the D gene is possibly TRBD1 (6 bases). Trimming removed 3 bases at V and 8 bases at J, with 10 bases between. The V gene's germline CDR1 is SGHTA and CDR2 FQGNSA. The CDR3 contains 12 residues. The CDR3 here is CASSFTGYTQYF. The CDR3 DNA is TGTGCCAGCAGCTTTACAGGGTATACCCAGTACTTC.

V and J are TRBV18 and TRBJ2-5; 7 nucleotides agree with TRBD1. The germline V gene has CDR1 KGHSH and CDR2 LQKENI. Unmatched junction bases numbered 12, after V lost 3 bases and J lost 5 bases. The CDR3 covers 16 residues. CDR3 sequence (DNA): TGTGCCAGCTCACCGAGCCGACAGGGATCCGGCGAGACCCAGTACTTC. It is translated as CASSPSRQGSGETQYF.

The V and J genes are TRBV5-6 and TRBJ2-1; 14 bases agree with TRBD2. Germline assignment: CDR1 SGHDT and CDR2 YYEEEE. V trimming: 0 bases; J trimming: 6 bases; junction bases outside the gene matches: 5. The CDR3 sequence is 17 residues long. The CDR3 loop reads CASSLGSGLAGVNEQFF. CDR3 DNA sequence: TGTGCCAGCAGCTTGGGTTCGGGACTAGCGGGAGTCAATGAGCAGTTCTTC. Variable domain in full (rest from reference TRBV5-6 and TRBJ2-1): DAGVTQSPTHLIKTRGQQVTLRCSPKSGHDTVSWYQQALGQGPQFIFQYYEEEERQRGNFPDRFSGHQFPNYSSELNVNALLLGDSALYLCASSLGSGLAGVNEQFFGPGTRLTVL.

V usage is TRBV5-8 and J usage is TRBJ2-7; TRBD2 aligns across 10 bases. Germline trimming cut 0 bases from V and 6 bases from J; bases unmatched to any gene: 6. CDR1 is SGHTS and CDR2 is YDEGEE in the germline V gene. CDR3 length: 15 amino acids. The CDR3 spells CASSLVLAGAVEQYF. CDR3 bases: TGTGCCAGCAGCTTGGTTCTAGCGGGAGCTGTCGAGCAGTACTTC.

The V call is TRBV29-1, the J call TRBJ2-7, with D perhaps TRBD1 (6 bases). The CDR3 is made up of 13 amino acids. Per the germline V gene, CDR1 is SQVTM and CDR2 is ANQGSEA. V shed 4 bases and J shed 2 bases, with 12 bases lying between them. The CDR3 DNA reads as TGCAGCGTTGCCCTGGGACAAACCTACGAGCAGTACTTC. Translated, it gives CSVALGQTYEQYF.

V gene TRBV5-6 combines with J gene TRBJ2-1, with D tentatively TRBD1 (7 bases). The CDR3 totals 19 residues. Trimming stripped 3 bases from V and 0 bases from J, with 22 bases between. CDR1 is SGHDT and CDR2 is YYEEEE in the germline V gene. The CDR3 sequence is CASSSRFGARDSSYNEQFF. In nucleotides, the CDR3 is TGTGCCAGCAGCTCGCGTTTTGGTGCGCGGGACAGCTCCTACAATGAGCAGTTCTTC.

V gene TRBV5-1 combines with J gene TRBJ1-1; possibly TRBD1 for D (5 bases). This CDR3 has 14 residues. Trimming shortened V by 0 bases and J by 1 base, and 7 bases separated the two germline ends. Germline V gene data show CDR1 as SGHRS and CDR2 as YFSETQ. The CDR3 loop reads CASSLDGQNTEAFF. The CDR3 DNA sequence: TGCGCCAGCAGCTTGGACGGACAGAACACTGAAGCTTTCTTT.

This CDR3 is CAISGQSSTDTQYF. In DNA, the CDR3 is TGTGCCATCAGTGGACAGTCAAGCACAGATACGCAGTATTTT. The genes are TRBV10-3 and TRBJ2-3; possible D gene TRBD1, 5 bases. This CDR3 comprises 14 residues. Per germline, CDR1 ENHRY and CDR2 SYGVKD. Deletions cut 4 bases from V and 0 bases from J, with 8 bases between.

The chain has TRBV6-1 and TRBJ1-5; no clear D. Germline V gene data show CDR1 as MNHNS and CDR2 as SASEGT. Trimming took off 7 bases at V and 5 bases at J, with 15 bases between the two ends. The CDR3 loop spans 14 amino acids. The CDR3 region is CASNGLPGDQPQHF. The CDR3 DNA sequence: TGTGCCAGCAACGGTCTCCCCGGGGATCAGCCCCAGCATTTT.

The chain recombines TRBV2 with TRBJ2-6, with D uncertain. The V gene's germline CDR1 is SNHLY and CDR2 FYNNEI. The CDR3 loop spans 15 amino acids. The V and J ends lost 7 bases and 0 bases respectively, with 10 bases between them. CDR3 residues: CASTLWASGANVLTF. The CDR3 bases are TGTGCCAGCACCCTCTGGGCCTCTGGGGCCAACGTCCTGACTTTC.